This T cell receptor (beta chain) was sequenced in a study of blood T cell repertoires in COVID-19. Across the whole study: Donors in the United States, Italy and Spain gave samples during acute or convalescent COVID-19. T cells, B-cell-depleted T cells, or PBMCs supplied cDNA or gDNA.

Looked up from germline, CDR1 is ENHRY and CDR2 is SYGVKD. The junction had 9 bases not matched to a gene; V was cut back by 4 bases and J by 1 base. CDR3 length: 16 amino acids. The authors' processing: Researchers report that nucleated cell counts were estimated from reference gene primer amplification. The protocol was immunoSEQ multiplex PCR, while the TCRdb copy is restricted to in-frame clones and leaves out a portion. V, J and clone size were drawn from that table, and D and trimming were deduced from the DNA. The table includes approximately 94,000 clones, more than 75% detected once. J is TRBJ2-5 and V is TRBV10-3; 7 positions agree with TRBD1. The sequenced sample was peripheral blood. The source of this sequence is a man younger than 45 in a cohort sampled during active COVID-19. CDR3 residues: CAISVGPGTAQETQYF. CDR3 coding DNA: TGTGCCATCAGTGTTGGACCCGGGACAGCCCAAGAGACCCAGTACTTC.